This T cell receptor (beta chain) was captured in a study of T cells expressing NK-cell markers. With respect to this clonotype: Its antigen is not known.

TCRdb reprocessed the 5' RACE reads; each CDR3 protein has one entry and no DNA is given. The table counts 500,000 or so distinct CDR3 sequences; around 4% lies in the top ten. General study findings and limits: As a fraction of CD8+ T cells, dominant NKG2C+ clonotypes reached roughly 1.0-7.0% in six donors.

CDR3 length equals 15 residues. Germline V gene sequence: CDR1 MNHEY, CDR2 SVGEGT. The J gene is TRBJ2-1, the V gene TRBV6-2 or TRBV6-3; the TRBD2 assignment by TCRdb is unverifiable without DNA. This sequence was found in a man younger than 35 in good health. The sample comprised blood T cells: a sorted CD56 or NKG2C T cell subset, CD4+ or CD8+ T cells, or bulk PBMC T cells (not recorded which). The CDR3 protein is CASSYMGLAGTEQFF.